This T cell receptor beta chain was identified during a study of long-term antiretroviral therapy in people with HIV. For this clone: Its antigen remains unidentified.

Samples were assayed with immunoSEQ v3.0 at survey level. Assay used: immunoSEQ multiplex PCR; TCRdb lists only in-frame clones, some missing. The repertoire holds about 19,000 clones, with 87% as singletons. Study-wide results and limits: Collection spanned 2004 to 2017; ART regimens may be less effective than current ones. The study found that diversity rose after ART but stayed below transplant donor controls.

V shed 4 bases and J shed 0 bases, with 10 bases lying between them. The CDR3 is 16 residues long. Germline CDR1 MDHEN, CDR2 SYDVKM. The chain recombines TRBV28 with TRBJ2-6; D possibly corresponds to TRBD2 (5 bases). This specimen was unsorted PBMCs, taken 2.1 years after starting antiretroviral therapy. The source is a man younger than 30 with HIV. This CDR3 reads CASSSPRGSGANVLTF. CDR3 coding DNA: TGTGCCAGCAGTTCGCCTCGGGGCTCTGGGGCCAACGTCCTGACTTTC.